This T cell receptor beta chain came from a study of T cells in Graves' hyperthyroidism and ophthalmopathy. Findings and limits, study-wide: Blood held most thyroid clonotypes expanded above 0.001 frequency.

PBMCs were obtained from roughly 10 ml fresh peripheral blood. The CDR3 sequence is 15 residues long. The germline V and J ends were trimmed by 7 bases and 4 bases, with 19 bases remaining between them. CDR1 is KGHDR and CDR2 is SFDVKD in the germline V gene. Template material for amplifying TCR beta CDR3 regions consisted of RNA transcripts. The TCR CDR3 first-round RT-PCR relied on the HTBI primer set. MiXCR, run by TCRdb on the multiplex PCR reads, gives a single entry per CDR3 protein. Here the sample spans hundreds of thousands of distinct CDR3 sequences, around 17% being singletons. Concerning this clonotype itself: What it recognizes is unknown.

The TCR was taken from a young woman with Graves' hyperthyroidism. The J gene is TRBJ2-7, the V gene TRBV24-1; D might be TRBD1 (6 bases). Material for sequencing was blood. The CDR3 sequence: CATSVPGAGEYEQYF. The CDR3 DNA sequence: TGTGCCACCAGCGTCCCCGGGGCAGGGGAATACGAGCAGTACTTC.